The 3 T cell receptor beta chains listed next were all sequenced from one sample in a study of blood T cell repertoires in COVID-19. Profiling relied on immunoSEQ multiplex PCR, and the TCRdb table lists in-frame clones only, not all of them. The sample includes almost 40,000 clones, more than 80% of them seen just once. What was sequenced was peripheral blood. These receptor sequences come from a man aged 55 to 70 with acute or convalescent COVID-19.

This CDR3 is CASSQLTGAVETQYF. For the CDR3, the DNA is TGTGCCAGCAGCCAACTGACAGGTGCGGTAGAGACCCAGTACTTC. This sequence joins TRBV4-2 and TRBJ2-5, with D possibly TRBD1 on 6 matching bases. This CDR3 region has 15 residues. Looked up from germline, CDR1 is LGHNA and CDR2 is YNFKEQ. Trimming removed 2 bases from V and 4 bases from J, with 14 bases in between.

V and J are TRBV30 and TRBJ2-7; D is unclear. Germline-derived CDR1 and CDR2 are GTSNPN and SVGIG (reference sequence). Deletions cut 3 bases from V and 5 bases from J, with 11 bases between. The CDR3 is 12 residues long. CDR3 loop: CAWSSTQDEQYF. The DNA for the CDR3 is TGTGCCTGGAGCTCTACCCAGGACGAGCAGTACTTC. Variable domain in full (rest from reference TRBV30 and TRBJ2-7): SQTIHQWPATLVQPVGSPLSLECTVEGTSNPNLYWYRQAAGRGLQLLFYSVGIGQISSEVPQNLSASRPQDRQFILSSKKLLLSDSGFYLCAWSSTQDEQYFGPGTRLTVT.

The chain recombines TRBV11-2 with TRBJ2-7; D remains ambiguous. With 5 bases removed from V and 2 bases from J, the gap between germline ends came to 13 bases. The germline gives CDR1 SGHAT, CDR2 FQNNGV. The CDR3 covers 14 residues. The chain's CDR3 is CASSPQITTYEQYF. The CDR3 DNA reads as TGTGCCAGCAGCCCTCAGATAACGACCTACGAGCAGTACTTC.